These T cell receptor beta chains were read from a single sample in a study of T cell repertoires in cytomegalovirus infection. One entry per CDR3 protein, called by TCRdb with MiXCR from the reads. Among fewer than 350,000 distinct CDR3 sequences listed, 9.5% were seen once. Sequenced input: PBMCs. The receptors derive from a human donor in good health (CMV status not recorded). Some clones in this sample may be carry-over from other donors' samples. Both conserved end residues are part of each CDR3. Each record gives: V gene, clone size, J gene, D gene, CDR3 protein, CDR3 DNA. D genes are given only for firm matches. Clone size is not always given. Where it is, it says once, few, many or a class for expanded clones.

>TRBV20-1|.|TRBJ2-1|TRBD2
CGAEGLAGDEQFF
TGCGGTGCCGAAGGGCTAGCGGGCGATGAGCAGTTCTTC
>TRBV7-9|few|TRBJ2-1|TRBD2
CASSLGTSGRIHNEQFF
TGTGCCAGCAGCTTAGGGACTAGCGGCAGGATACACAATGAGCAGTTCTTC
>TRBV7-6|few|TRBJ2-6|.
CASSLRVGVLTF
TGTGCCAGCAGCTTGAGGGTGGGCGTCCTGACTTTC
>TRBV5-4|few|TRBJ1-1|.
CASSPGVSGNTEAFF
TGTGCCAGCAGCCCAGGGGTGAGTGGGAACACTGAAGCTTTCTTT
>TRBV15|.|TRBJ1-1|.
CATSRRTNTEAFF
TGTGCCACCAGCAGAAGGACGAACACTGAAGCTTTCTTT
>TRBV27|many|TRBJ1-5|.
CASSPVGRPQHF
TGTGCCAGCAGTCCCGTGGGGCGGCCCCAGCATTTT
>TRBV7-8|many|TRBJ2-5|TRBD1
CASSLGQYQETQYF
TGTGCCAGCAGCTTGGGACAGTACCAAGAGACCCAGTACTTC
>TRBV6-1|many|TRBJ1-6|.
CASSEGIRAPSYNSPLHF
TGTGCCAGCAGTGAAGGCATTAGAGCACCCTCCTATAATTCACCCCTCCACTTT
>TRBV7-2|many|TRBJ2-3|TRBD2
CASSRGEGDTQYF
TGTGCCAGCAGCCGGGGGGAGGGAGATACGCAGTATTTT
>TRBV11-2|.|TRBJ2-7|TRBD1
CASRRQGAEQYF
TGTGCCAGCAGGAGACAGGGGGCAGAGCAGTACTTC
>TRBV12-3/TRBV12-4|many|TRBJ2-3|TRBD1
CASSSATRTGTDTQYF
TGTGCCAGCAGTTCCGCGACTCGGACAGGGACAGATACGCAGTATTTT
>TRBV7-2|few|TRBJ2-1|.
CASSPYHRATNEQFF
TGTGCCAGCAGCCCCTACCACCGGGCCACCAATGAGCAGTTCTTC
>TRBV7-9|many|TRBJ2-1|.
CASSLIRAGSYNEQFF
TGTGCCAGCAGCTTAATTAGGGCAGGCTCCTACAATGAGCAGTTCTTC
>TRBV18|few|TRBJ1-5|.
CASSHRELTEPQHF
TGTGCCAGCTCCCACAGGGAACTCACGGAGCCCCAGCATTTT
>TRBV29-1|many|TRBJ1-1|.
CSVNNRPMNTEAFF
TGCAGCGTTAATAACAGGCCCATGAACACTGAAGCTTTCTTT
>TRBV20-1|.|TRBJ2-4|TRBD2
CSAETSADFKNIQYF
TGCAGTGCGGAAACTAGCGCCGATTTCAAAAACATTCAGTACTTC
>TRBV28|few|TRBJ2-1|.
CASNAGGAYNEQFF
TGTGCCAGCAATGCAGGGGGGGCCTACAATGAGCAGTTCTTC
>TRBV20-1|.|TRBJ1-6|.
CSARTGNSPLHF
TGCAGTGCTCGGACTGGAAATTCACCCCTCCACTTT
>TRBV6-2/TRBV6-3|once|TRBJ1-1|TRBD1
CASILQGARGKAFF
TGTGCCAGCATTCTACAGGGGGCACGTGGGAAAGCTTTCTTT
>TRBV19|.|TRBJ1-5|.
CASSPLEAPSNQPQHF
TGTGCCAGTAGCCCACTGGAGGCCCCAAGCAATCAGCCCCAGCATTTT
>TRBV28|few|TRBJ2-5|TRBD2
CASRAGGVVKTQYF
TGTGCCAGCAGGGCGGGAGGGGTAGTGAAGACCCAGTACTTC
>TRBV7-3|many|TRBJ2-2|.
CASSFTRTGELFF
TGTGCCAGCAGCTTTACCAGGACCGGGGAGCTGTTTTTT
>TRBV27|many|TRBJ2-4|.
CASSGFPKNIQYF
TGTGCCAGCAGTGGGTTTCCCAAAAACATTCAGTACTTC
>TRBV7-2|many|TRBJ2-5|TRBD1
CASSLARTGGRETQYF
TGTGCCAGCAGCTTAGCACGGACAGGGGGCAGAGAGACCCAGTACTTC
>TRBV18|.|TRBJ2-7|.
CASSPYPGRYEQYF
TGTGCCAGCTCACCTTATCCGGGGCGCTACGAGCAGTACTTC
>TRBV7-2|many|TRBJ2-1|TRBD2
CASSLVGGSYNEQFF
TGTGCCAGCAGCTTAGTTGGCGGGAGCTACAATGAGCAGTTCTTC
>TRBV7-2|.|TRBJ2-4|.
CASSQRGAQMIQYF
TGTGCCAGCAGCCAGAGGGGGGCGCAGATGATTCAGTACTTC
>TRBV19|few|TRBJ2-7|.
CASSTQSVGHRNEQYF
TGTGCCAGTAGTACCCAATCGGTGGGCCATAGGAACGAGCAGTACTTC
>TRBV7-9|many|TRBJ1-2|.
CASSLTGTNYGYTF
TGTGCCAGCAGCTTAACGGGGACCAACTATGGCTACACCTTC
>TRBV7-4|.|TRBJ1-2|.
CASSRQPTANYGYTF
TGTGCCAGCAGCAGACAACCGACAGCTAACTATGGCTACACCTTC
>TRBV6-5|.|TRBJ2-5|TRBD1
CASSYATGVETQYF
TGTGCCAGCAGTTACGCGACAGGGGTGGAGACCCAGTACTTC
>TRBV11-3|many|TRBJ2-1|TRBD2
CASSSKAAGVTHEQFF
TGTGCCAGCAGCTCTAAGGCGGCGGGAGTCACCCATGAGCAGTTCTTC
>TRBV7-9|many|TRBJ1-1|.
CASSLAFKNTEAFF
TGTGCCAGCAGCTTAGCCTTCAAGAACACTGAAGCTTTCTTT
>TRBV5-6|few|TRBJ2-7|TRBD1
CASSHRGQENEQYF
TGTGCCAGCAGCCATCGCGGACAGGAAAACGAGCAGTACTTC
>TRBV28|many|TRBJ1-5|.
CASSLRQLGHNQPQHF
TGTGCCAGCAGTTTGCGACAGTTAGGTCACAATCAGCCCCAGCATTTT
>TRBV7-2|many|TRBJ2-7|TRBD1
CASSSIGTDSYEQYF
TGTGCCAGCAGTTCCATTGGGACAGATTCCTACGAGCAGTACTTC
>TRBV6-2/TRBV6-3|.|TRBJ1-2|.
CASSSIDRRGIYTF
TGTGCCAGCAGTTCCATAGACAGGAGAGGAATCTACACCTTC
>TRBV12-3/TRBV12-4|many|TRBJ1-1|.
CASSQDGPTEAFF
TGTGCCAGCAGTCAAGACGGTCCCACTGAAGCTTTCTTT
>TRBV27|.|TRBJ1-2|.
CASSHQGSNYGYTF
TGTGCCAGCAGTCATCAGGGATCCAACTATGGCTACACCTTC
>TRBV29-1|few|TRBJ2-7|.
CSVEDTGTSYEQYF
TGCAGCGTTGAAGACACCGGGACTTCCTACGAGCAGTACTTC
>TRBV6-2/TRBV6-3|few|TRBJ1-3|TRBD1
CASSPDRLSGNTIYF
TGTGCCAGCAGTCCGGACAGGCTCTCTGGAAACACCATATATTTT
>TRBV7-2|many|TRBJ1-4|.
CASSLAGRNEKLFF
TGTGCCAGCAGCTTAGCCGGGCGTAATGAAAAACTGTTTTTT
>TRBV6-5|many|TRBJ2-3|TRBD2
CASMGRGGADTQYF
TGTGCCAGCATGGGTCGCGGGGGGGCAGATACGCAGTATTTT
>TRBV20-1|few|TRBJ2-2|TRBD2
CSANPSGGATGELFF
TGCAGTGCTAATCCTAGCGGGGGGGCCACCGGGGAGCTGTTTTTT
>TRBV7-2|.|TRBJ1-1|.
CATGVHTEAFF
TGTGCCACAGGGGTGCACACTGAAGCTTTCTTT
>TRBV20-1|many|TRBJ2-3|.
CSARTSRATDTQYF
TGCAGTGCTAGAACCAGCAGGGCCACAGATACGCAGTATTTT
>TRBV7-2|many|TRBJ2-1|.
CASSLGLDYNEQFF
TGTGCCAGCAGCTTAGGGCTAGATTACAATGAGCAGTTCTTC
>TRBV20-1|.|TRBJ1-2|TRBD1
CSAPDRVIYGYTF
TGCAGTGCGCCGGACAGGGTTATATATGGCTACACCTTC
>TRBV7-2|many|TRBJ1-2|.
CASSPSPSRYGYTF
TGTGCCAGCAGCCCTAGCCCAAGCCGCTATGGCTACACCTTC
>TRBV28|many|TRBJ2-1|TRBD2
CATLAGVTYNEQFF
TGTGCCACCCTAGCGGGAGTCACCTACAATGAGCAGTTCTTC